This is a list of T cell receptor beta chains from one sample in a study of cytomegalovirus exposure and HLA in healthy donors. The repertoire was sequenced with immunoSEQ multiplex PCR; TCRdb's copy has only in-frame clones and lacks some. The sample includes nearly 110,000 clones, roughly 70% seen only once; the top ten take 13% to 15%. Source material: PBMCs. The receptors shown here come from a woman between 40 and 55 years old in good health and CMV-seropositive. Each CDR3 is given with its conserved first and last residue. D genes are given only for firm matches. Not all rows give a size; the values are once, few, many and, for expanded clones, a class.

CDR3 length: 14; clone size: -; V gene: TRBV29-1; D gene: -; J gene: TRBJ1-2; CDR3 protein: CSVKQELSNYGYTF; CDR3 DNA: TGCAGCGTTAAACAGGAACTCTCCAACTATGGCTACACCTTC
CDR3 length: 14; clone size: -; V gene: TRBV7-6; D gene: -; J gene: TRBJ1-1; CDR3 protein: CASSLEGTNTEAFF; CDR3 DNA: TGTGCCAGCAGCTTAGAGGGGACTAACACTGAAGCTTTCTTT
CDR3 length: 16; clone size: -; V gene: TRBV4-1; D gene: TRBD2; J gene: TRBJ2-3; CDR3 protein: CASSQDLRGGTDTQYF; CDR3 DNA: TGCGCCAGCAGCCAAGATCTCCGCGGGGGTACAGATACGCAGTATTTT
CDR3 length: 13; clone size: once; V gene: TRBV29-1; D gene: -; J gene: TRBJ2-4; CDR3 protein: CSVSSVAKNIQYF; CDR3 DNA: TGCAGCGTTTCTTCGGTGGCCAAAAACATTCAGTACTTC
CDR3 length: 13; clone size: -; V gene: TRBV4-2; D gene: TRBD1; J gene: TRBJ1-2; CDR3 protein: CASSQGTGRGYTF; CDR3 DNA: TGTGCCAGCAGCCAAGGGACAGGGCGAGGCTACACCTTC
CDR3 length: 13; clone size: -; V gene: TRBV6-5; D gene: -; J gene: TRBJ2-2; CDR3 protein: CACRGIGTGELFF; CDR3 DNA: TGTGCCTGTAGGGGGATTGGCACCGGGGAGCTGTTTTTT
CDR3 length: 15; clone size: -; V gene: TRBV7-2; D gene: -; J gene: TRBJ1-5; CDR3 protein: CASSISSGRDQPQHF; CDR3 DNA: TGTGCCAGCAGCATAAGCAGTGGGAGAGATCAGCCCCAGCATTTT
CDR3 length: 13; clone size: once; V gene: TRBV29-1; D gene: -; J gene: TRBJ2-7; CDR3 protein: CSVVSEIAYEQYF; CDR3 DNA: TGCAGCGTTGTGTCGGAGATCGCCTACGAGCAGTACTTC
CDR3 length: 13; clone size: -; V gene: TRBV6-6; D gene: -; J gene: TRBJ2-7; CDR3 protein: CASSSGDRYEQYF; CDR3 DNA: TGTGCCAGCAGTTCAGGGGACCGCTACGAGCAGTACTTC
CDR3 length: 14; clone size: -; V gene: TRBV6-1; D gene: TRBD1; J gene: TRBJ1-1; CDR3 protein: CASSIYRDSSQAFF; CDR3 DNA: TGTGCCAGCAGTATCTACCGGGACAGCTCTCAGGCGTTCTTT
CDR3 length: 16; clone size: -; V gene: TRBV4-1; D gene: TRBD2; J gene: TRBJ2-7; CDR3 protein: CASSHSVSGGSYEQYF; CDR3 DNA: TGCGCCAGCAGCCATTCCGTGTCGGGGGGATCCTACGAGCAGTACTTC